Presented here are 21 T cell receptor beta chains from one specimen sequenced in a study of blood T cells in healthy people across ages. Through a sample-barcoded 5' primer and a J-beta primer mix, a second PCR was run for roughly 6 to 12 cycles. MiXCR was run by TCRdb on the 5' RACE reads, yielding one entry per CDR3 protein. The sample shows hundreds of thousands of distinct CDR3 sequences, around 42% of them seen only once. Sequenced material: blood. The receptors originated from a man aged 60 to 75 in good health.

This clonotype was seen a handful of times. V usage is TRBV7-8 and J usage is TRBJ2-5; D is possibly TRBD1 (5 bases). The DNA end favors TRBJ2-7, so the J call may be wrong. Germline values: CDR1 SGHVS, CDR2 FQNEAQ. The CDR3 runs 14 residues. The DNA of the CDR3 is TGTGCCAGCAGCTCAATTATGCAGGGTTACGAGCAGTACTTC. It codes for CASSSIMQGYEQYF.

The V and J genes are TRBV11-2 and TRBJ2-3; 7 bases are a match to TRBD2. This CDR3 is 14 amino acids long. Per germline, CDR1 SGHAT and CDR2 FQNNGV. Germline trimming cut 3 bases from V and 6 bases from J; bases unmatched to any gene: 6. CDR3 sequence: CASSFERDRDTQYF. In DNA form, the CDR3 reads TGTGCCAGCAGCTTCGAGCGGGACCGGGATACGCAGTATTTT.

This clonotype was observed at least ten times. The chain combines TRBV7-9 with TRBJ2-4; no firm D call. The CDR3 covers 12 residues. V gave up 1 base and J gave up 8 bases, with 6 bases separating them. CDR1 is SEHNR and CDR2 is FQNEAQ in the germline V gene (reference sequence). DNA for the CDR3: TGTGCCAGCAGCTTAGAATCCGACATTCAGTACTTC. Translating it yields CASSLESDIQYF.

V is TRBV5-1 and J is TRBJ2-5; 7 bases are shared with TRBD2. This CDR3 has 15 residues. Trimming removed 3 bases from V and 2 bases from J; junction bases left unmatched: 7. Germline assignment: CDR1 SGHRS and CDR2 YFSETQ. CDR3 in DNA: TGCGCCAGCAGCTCCCAGGCGCGGGGGCAAGAGACCCAGTACTTC. It translates to CASSSQARGQETQYF.

The J gene is TRBJ2-7, the V gene TRBV28; D gene uncertain. Germline lookup yields CDR1 MDHEN and CDR2 SYDVKM. Between the trimmed V and J ends, which lost 2 bases and 7 bases, there was a span of 18 bases. This CDR3 has 15 residues. This CDR3 is CASSLGSSPYNEQYF. For the CDR3, the DNA is TGTGCCAGCAGTTTAGGTAGCAGCCCCTACAATGAGCAGTACTTC.

The table lists this clonotype with many counts. CDR3 coding DNA: TGTGCCAGCAGCTTTATCAAGGGTGCAGATACGCAGTATTTT. This sequence encodes CASSFIKGADTQYF. The chain is built from TRBV7-2 and TRBJ2-3; D unclear. The CDR3 runs to 14 residues. Trimming took off 3 bases at V and 4 bases at J, with 11 bases between the two ends. Germline CDR1 reads SGHTA; CDR2 reads FQGNSA.

This clonotype occurred many times. This chain uses TRBV4-1 with TRBJ2-5; D is unresolved. There are 14 residues in the CDR3. Germline CDR1 is MGHRA and CDR2 is YSYEKL. V lost 0 bases, J lost 5 bases, and 10 bases lay in between. CDR3 region: CASSQEALLETQYF. The CDR3 DNA is TGCGCCAGCAGCCAAGAAGCATTACTGGAGACCCAGTACTTC.

The rearrangement uses TRBV29-1 and TRBJ2-3, with 7 positions matching TRBD1. CDR1 and CDR2 (germline): SQVTM, ANQGSEA. Unmatched junction bases numbered 10, after V lost 7 bases and J lost 0 bases. CDR3 length: 15 residues. CDR3 in DNA: TGCAGCGCTTTATACAGGGGCCTTAGCACAGATACGCAGTATTTT. Protein sequence: CSALYRGLSTDTQYF.

Ten or more counts support this clonotype. The gene calls are TRBV7-2 and TRBJ2-5; maybe TRBD2 (7 bases). The germline V gene encodes CDR1 SGHTA and CDR2 FQGNSA. The length of the CDR3 is 12 residues. With 6 bases removed from V and 11 bases from J, the gap between germline ends came to 16 bases. CDR3 bases: TGTGCCAGCAGAGGGGGACTACTGGAGCAGTACTTC. Translating gives CASRGGLLEQYF.

The J gene is TRBJ2-5, the V gene TRBV6-1, with 7 positions matching TRBD1. J was trimmed by 5 bases and V by 5 bases; bases with no gene match: 5. Per germline, CDR1 MNHNS and CDR2 SASEGT. The CDR3 runs to 13 residues. The CDR3 bases are TGTGCCAGCAGTACCGGGACAGTTGAGACCCAGTACTTC. It encodes CASSTGTVETQYF.

V and J are TRBV5-1 and TRBJ1-1; 7 nucleotides agree with TRBD1. The CDR3 loop spans 13 amino acids. With V trimmed by 5 bases and J by 6 bases, 7 bases remained unmatched. The V gene's germline CDR1 is SGHRS and CDR2 YFSETQ. CDR3 nucleotide sequence: TGCGCCAGCAGGGCACAGGGGTTCGCTGAAGCTTTCTTT. It yields the protein CASRAQGFAEAFF.

At least ten counts were recorded for this clonotype. The chain joins TRBV20-1 to TRBJ2-5; 7 positions agree with TRBD2. V was clipped by 3 bases and J by 4 bases; unmatched bases: 8. Germline V gene sequence: CDR1 DFQATT, CDR2 SNEGSKA (reference sequence). CDR3 length equals 14 residues. DNA of the CDR3: TGCAGTGCTAGGGAAGCGGGGAAACGAGAGACCCAGTACTTC. Its protein product is CSAREAGKRETQYF.

As regards this clonotype: Given a much more abundant clone one base away, this may be a read error. J is TRBJ2-3 and V is TRBV7-2, with a tentative D call TRBD2 (6 bases). This CDR3 region has 15 residues. The germline gives CDR1 SGHTA, CDR2 FQGNSA. CDR3 loop: CASSLGRGPTDAQYF. In DNA form, the CDR3 reads TGTGCCAGCAGCTTAGGGCGGGGCCCCACAGATGCGCAGTATTTT. The whole variable domain, filled in from reference TRBV7-2 and TRBJ2-3, reads GAGVSQSPSNKVTEKGKDVELRCDPISGHTALYWYRQSLGQGLEFLIYFQGNSAPDKSGLPSDRFSAERTGGSVSTLTIQRTQQEDSAVYLCASSLGRGPTDAQYFGPGTRLTVL.

This chain links TRBV28 with TRBJ2-5; no definite D call. The V end was cut by 4 bases, the J end by 1 base, with 7 bases between. Germline V gene lookup returns CDR1 MDHEN and CDR2 SYDVKM. This CDR3 contains 13 residues. This CDR3 is CASSSYAQETQYF. The CDR3 DNA reads TGTGCCAGCAGTTCCTACGCCCAAGAGACCCAGTACTTC.

This clonotype was found many times. The DNA for the CDR3 is TGCAGCGTGGACAGGGGTCCTGAGACCCAGTACTTC. Translating gives CSVDRGPETQYF. This chain joins TRBV29-1 and TRBJ2-5; 9 bases fit TRBD1. V was pared by 6 bases and J by 5 bases, with 4 bases of the junction left unmatched. The CDR3 is 12 residues long. Germline V gene lookup returns CDR1 SQVTM and CDR2 ANQGSEA.

The chain combines TRBV7-3 with TRBJ2-3, with D unclear. Trimming took 5 bases from V and 0 from J, leaving 15 bases between them. Germline values: CDR1 SGHTA, CDR2 FQGTGA. This CDR3 comprises 16 residues. In DNA form, the CDR3 reads TGTGCCAGCAGCCCCCGTTTTACGGCTAGCACAGATACGCAGTATTTT. Its protein product is CASSPRFTASTDTQYF.

V and J are TRBV2 and TRBJ2-5, with a weak D call TRBD2 (6 bases). CDR3 length: 14 residues. CDR1 is SNHLY, CDR2 FYNNEI, per germline. Deletions cut 8 bases from V and 4 bases from J, with 17 bases between. CDR3 protein: CASVRLVGRETQYF. The DNA of the CDR3 is TGTGCCAGCGTCCGACTAGTAGGTCGAGAGACCCAGTACTTC. Filled out from reference TRBV2 and TRBJ2-5, the complete variable domain reads EPEVTQTPSHQVTQMGQEVILRCVPISNHLYFYWYRQILGQKVEFLVSFYNNEISEKSEIFDDQFSVERPDGSNFTLKIRSTKLEDSAMYFCASVRLVGRETQYFGPGTRLLVL.

In its sample, this clonotype was seen many times. The chain has TRBV27 and TRBJ2-1; 12 bases map to TRBD2. Germline values: CDR1 MNHEY, CDR2 SMNVEV (reference sequence). The CDR3 covers 16 residues. Trimming at V came to 3 bases and at J to 4 bases, leaving 4 bases not matched to a gene. This chain's CDR3 is CASSFLTSGGYNEQFF. The CDR3 DNA reads TGTGCCAGCAGTTTCTTGACTAGCGGGGGTTACAATGAGCAGTTCTTC.

This clonotype turned up a few times. The chain joins TRBV7-2 to TRBJ2-7, with D perhaps being TRBD1 or TRBD2 (5 bases each). V was pared by 4 bases and J by 0 bases, with 16 bases between. Germline lookup yields CDR1 SGHTA and CDR2 FQGNSA. CDR3 size: 16 residues. CDR3 DNA sequence: TGTGCCAGCAGCTACCTCAACACAGGACTCTCCTACGAGCAGTACTTC. Translation: CASSYLNTGLSYEQYF. The full variable domain, in which reference TRBV7-2 and TRBJ2-7 provide the parts outside the CDR3, is GAGVSQSPSNKVTEKGKDVELRCDPISGHTALYWYRQSLGQGLEFLIYFQGNSAPDKSGLPSDRFSAERTGGSVSTLTIQRTQQEDSAVYLCASSYLNTGLSYEQYFGPGTRLTVT.

The chain has TRBV4-3 and TRBJ2-1, with 9 bases matching TRBD1. Per germline, CDR1 LGHNA and CDR2 YSLEER. The CDR3 runs to 15 residues. Trimming cost V 1 base and J 4 bases; bases outside gene matches: 2. The CDR3 region is CASSQGTGVYNEQFF. The CDR3 DNA is TGCGCCAGCAGCCAAGGGACAGGGGTTTACAATGAGCAGTTCTTC.

Note on this clonotype: The junction departs from the called germline gene at one end, perhaps through a read error. The genes are TRBV11-2 and TRBJ1-4; maybe TRBD1 (6 bases). The CDR3 is made up of 11 amino acids. The germline V gene has CDR1 SGHAT and CDR2 FQNNGV. The CDR3, as DNA: TGTGCCAGCAGCGCAGGGGAAAGACTGTTTTTT. This encodes CASSAGERLFF.